The clone carrying this TCR beta chain was recorded a few times. Its antigen is still unknown. The data are from a study of T cells after yellow fever vaccination. General study results and limits: Primary-vaccination clones mostly resurfaced post-booster (nearly 97% CD4, 75% to 90% CD8). Weaker overall, the secondary response nonetheless peaked faster (day 5 versus 15). A minor fraction of clonotypes spanned both CD4 and CD8 compartments.

TCRdb fed the 5' RACE reads into MiXCR, producing one record per CDR3 protein. The table shows hundreds of thousands of distinct CDR3 sequences, with over 15% occurring only once. V dropped 1 base and J dropped 7; count of bases not matched to a gene: 7. Germline values: CDR1 SGHRS, CDR2 YFSETQ. The CDR3 is 15 residues long. Specimen: PBMCs, collected before the yellow fever booster vaccination. The gene calls are TRBV5-1 and TRBJ1-4; 7 bases are shared with TRBD1. This clonotype was sampled from a man between 18 and 29 years old who received the YFV17D yellow fever vaccine. In DNA, the CDR3 is TGCGCCAGCAGCTTGAGTGGGACAGTCGGTGAAAAACTGTTTTTT. It encodes CASSLSGTVGEKLFF.